This T cell receptor beta chain appears in the sequencing data of a study of blood T cells in healthy people across ages. General study points: CMV status of donors was not determined, possibly confounding expanded clonotype changes. Roughly linear age-related decline in beta diversity appeared, significant by age 40.

Alongside a J-beta primer mix, a sample-barcoded 5' primer served in a second PCR lasting about 6 to 11 cycles. TCRdb redid the calling of the 5' RACE reads with MiXCR, one entry per CDR3 protein. The sample contains under 2,000,000 distinct CDR3 sequences, approximately 50% of which appear only once. Germline CDR1 SGHTA, CDR2 FQGNSA. The CDR3 spans 17 residues. On this clonotype itself: The antigen remains undetermined.

The chain recombines TRBV7-2 with TRBJ2-7; D possibly corresponds to TRBD2 (6 bases). The J call is uncertain, as TRBJ2-5 better fits the DNA end. The clonotype was recovered from a woman aged 40 to 50 in good health. Input material: blood. The CDR3 loop is CASSIWGDGAAKETQYF. CDR3 DNA sequence: TGTGCCAGCAGCATATGGGGGGACGGGGCTGCTAAAGAGACCCAGTACTTC.